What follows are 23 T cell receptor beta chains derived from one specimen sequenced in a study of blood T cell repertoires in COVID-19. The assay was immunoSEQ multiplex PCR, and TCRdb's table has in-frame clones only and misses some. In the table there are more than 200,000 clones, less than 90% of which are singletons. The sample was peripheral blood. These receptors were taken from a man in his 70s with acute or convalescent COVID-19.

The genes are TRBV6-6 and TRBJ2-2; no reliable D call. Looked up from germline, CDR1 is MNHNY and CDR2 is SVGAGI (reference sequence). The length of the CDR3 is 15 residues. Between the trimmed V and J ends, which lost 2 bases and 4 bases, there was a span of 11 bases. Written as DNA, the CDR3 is TGTGCCAGCAGTTACAGGTCAGGTCGCACCGGGGAGCTGTTTTTT. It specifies CASSYRSGRTGELFF.

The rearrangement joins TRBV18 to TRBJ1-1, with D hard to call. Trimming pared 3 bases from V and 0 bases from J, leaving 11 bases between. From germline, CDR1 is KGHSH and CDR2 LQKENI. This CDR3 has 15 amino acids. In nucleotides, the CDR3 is TGTGCCAGCTCACCCCTAAAGTCCATGAACACTGAAGCTTTCTTT. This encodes CASSPLKSMNTEAFF. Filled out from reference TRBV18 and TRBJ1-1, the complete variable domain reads NAGVMQNPRHLVRRRGQEARLRCSPMKGHSHVYWYRQLPEEGLKFMVYLQKENIIDESGMPKERFSAEFPKEGPSILRIQQVVRGDSAAYFCASSPLKSMNTEAFFGQGTRLTVV.

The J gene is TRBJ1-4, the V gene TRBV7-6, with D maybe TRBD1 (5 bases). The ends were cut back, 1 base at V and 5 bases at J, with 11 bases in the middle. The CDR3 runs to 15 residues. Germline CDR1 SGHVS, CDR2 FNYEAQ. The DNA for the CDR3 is TGTGCCAGCAGCTTAGGCGGGACGGTCAATGAAAAACTGTTTTTT. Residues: CASSLGGTVNEKLFF.

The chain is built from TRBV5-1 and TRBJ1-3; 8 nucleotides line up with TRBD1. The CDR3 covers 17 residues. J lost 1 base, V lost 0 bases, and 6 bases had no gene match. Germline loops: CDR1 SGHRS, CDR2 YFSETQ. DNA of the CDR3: TGCGCCAGCAGCTTGGGGACAGGGTCCAGGTCTGGAAACACCATATATTTT. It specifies CASSLGTGSRSGNTIYF. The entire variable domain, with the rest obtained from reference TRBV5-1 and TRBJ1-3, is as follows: KAGVTQTPRYLIKTRGQQVTLSCSPISGHRSVSWYQQTPGQGLQFLFEYFSETQRNKGNFPGRFSGRQFSNSRSEMNVSTLELGDSALYLCASSLGTGSRSGNTIYFGEGSWLTVV.

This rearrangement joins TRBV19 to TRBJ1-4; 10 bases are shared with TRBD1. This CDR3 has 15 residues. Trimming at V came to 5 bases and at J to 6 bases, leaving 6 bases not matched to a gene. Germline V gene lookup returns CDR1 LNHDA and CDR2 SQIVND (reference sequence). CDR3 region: CASSVLGTGDEKLFF. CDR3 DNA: TGTGCCAGTAGTGTCTTGGGGACAGGGGATGAAAAACTGTTTTTT.

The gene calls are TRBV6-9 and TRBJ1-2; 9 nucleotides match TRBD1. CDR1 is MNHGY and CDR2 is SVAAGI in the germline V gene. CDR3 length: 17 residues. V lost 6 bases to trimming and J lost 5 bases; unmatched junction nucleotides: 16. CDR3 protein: CASSPQNRDRDCYGYTF. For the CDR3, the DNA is TGTGCCAGCAGCCCCCAGAACCGGGACAGGGACTGTTATGGCTACACCTTC.

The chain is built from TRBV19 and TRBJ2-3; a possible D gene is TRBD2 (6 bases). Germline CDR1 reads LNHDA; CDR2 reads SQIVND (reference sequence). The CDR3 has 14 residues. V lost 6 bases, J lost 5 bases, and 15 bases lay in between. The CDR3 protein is CASSRRELQDTQYF. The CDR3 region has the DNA TGTGCCAGTAGCCGACGGGAGCTGCAAGATACGCAGTATTTT.

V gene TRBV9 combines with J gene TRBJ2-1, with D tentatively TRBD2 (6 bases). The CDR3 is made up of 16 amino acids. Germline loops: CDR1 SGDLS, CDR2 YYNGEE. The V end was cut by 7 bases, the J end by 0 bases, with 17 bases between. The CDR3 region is CASGRTPVVSYNEQFF. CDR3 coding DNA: TGTGCCAGCGGGAGGACCCCCGTTGTCTCCTACAATGAGCAGTTCTTC.

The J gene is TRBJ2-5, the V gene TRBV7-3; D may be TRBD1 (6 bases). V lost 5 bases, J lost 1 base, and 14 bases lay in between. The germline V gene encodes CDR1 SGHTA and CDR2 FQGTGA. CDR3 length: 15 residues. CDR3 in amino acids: CASSPGQTFQETQYF. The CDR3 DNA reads TGTGCCAGCAGCCCAGGACAGACTTTCCAAGAGACCCAGTACTTC.

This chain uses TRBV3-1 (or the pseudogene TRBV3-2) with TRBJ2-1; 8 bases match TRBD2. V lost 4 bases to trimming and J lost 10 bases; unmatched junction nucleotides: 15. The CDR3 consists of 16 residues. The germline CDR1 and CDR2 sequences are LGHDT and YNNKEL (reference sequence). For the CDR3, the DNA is TGTGCCAGCAGCCTTCCCGGGACTAGACTTCCTGAGGAGCAGTTCTTC. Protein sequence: CASSLPGTRLPEEQFF.

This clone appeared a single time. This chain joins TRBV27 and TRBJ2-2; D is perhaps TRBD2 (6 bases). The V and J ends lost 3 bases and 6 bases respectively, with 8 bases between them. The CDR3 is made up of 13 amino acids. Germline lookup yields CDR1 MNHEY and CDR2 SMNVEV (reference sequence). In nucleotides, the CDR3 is TGTGCCAGCAGTTTTTCGGGGGCCGGGGAGCTGTTTTTT. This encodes CASSFSGAGELFF.

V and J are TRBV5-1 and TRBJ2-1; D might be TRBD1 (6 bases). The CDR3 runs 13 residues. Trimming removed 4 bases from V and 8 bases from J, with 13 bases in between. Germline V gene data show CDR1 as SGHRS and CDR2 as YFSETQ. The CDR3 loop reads CASSLAQGHEQFF. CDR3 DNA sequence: TGCGCCAGCAGCCTCGCCCAGGGGCATGAGCAGTTCTTC.

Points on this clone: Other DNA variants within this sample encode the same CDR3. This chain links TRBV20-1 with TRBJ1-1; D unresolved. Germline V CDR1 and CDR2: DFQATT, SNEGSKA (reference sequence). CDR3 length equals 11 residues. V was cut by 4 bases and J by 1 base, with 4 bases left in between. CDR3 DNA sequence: TGCAGTGCTACGGGGAACACTGAAGCTTTCTTT. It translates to CSATGNTEAFF.

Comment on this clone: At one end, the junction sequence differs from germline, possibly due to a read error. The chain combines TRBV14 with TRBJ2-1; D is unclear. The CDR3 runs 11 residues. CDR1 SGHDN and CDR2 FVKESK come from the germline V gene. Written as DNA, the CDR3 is TGTGCCAGCAGCGCTCACAAAGAGCAGTTCTTC. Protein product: CASSAHKEQFF.

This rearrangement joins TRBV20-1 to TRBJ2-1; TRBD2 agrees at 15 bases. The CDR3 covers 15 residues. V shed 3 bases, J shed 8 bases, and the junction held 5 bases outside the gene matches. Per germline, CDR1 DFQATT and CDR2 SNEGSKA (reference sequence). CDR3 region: CSASGLAGGRHEQFF. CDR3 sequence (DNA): TGCAGTGCTAGTGGACTAGCGGGAGGGCGGCATGAGCAGTTCTTC.

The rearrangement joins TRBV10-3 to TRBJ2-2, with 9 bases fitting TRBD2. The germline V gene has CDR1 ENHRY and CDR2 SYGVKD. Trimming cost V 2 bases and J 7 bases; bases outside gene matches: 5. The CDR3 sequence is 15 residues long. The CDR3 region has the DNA TGTGCCATCAGTGAGGCGGGAGGGCCTAACGGGGAGCTGTTTTTT. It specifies CAISEAGGPNGELFF.

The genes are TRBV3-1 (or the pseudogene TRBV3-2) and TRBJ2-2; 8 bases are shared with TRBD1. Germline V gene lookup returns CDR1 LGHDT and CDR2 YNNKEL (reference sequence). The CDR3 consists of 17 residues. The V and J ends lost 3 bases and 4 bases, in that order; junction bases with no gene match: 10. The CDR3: CASSQATGVRGTGELFF. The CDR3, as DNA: TGTGCCAGCAGCCAGGCGACAGGGGTAAGGGGCACCGGGGAGCTGTTTTTT.

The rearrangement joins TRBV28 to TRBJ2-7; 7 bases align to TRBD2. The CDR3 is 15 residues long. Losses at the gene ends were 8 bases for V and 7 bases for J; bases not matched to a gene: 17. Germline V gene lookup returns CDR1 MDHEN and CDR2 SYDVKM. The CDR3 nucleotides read TGTGCCAGCGGGGTTAGGCGGGAGCGTCGGTGGGAGCAGTACTTC. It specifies CASGVRRERRWEQYF. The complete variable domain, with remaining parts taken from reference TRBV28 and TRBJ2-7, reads DVKVTQSSRYLVKRTGEKVFLECVQDMDHENMFWYRQDPGLGLRLIYFSYDVKMKEKGDIPEGYSVSREKKERFSLILESASTNQTSMYLCASGVRRERRWEQYFGPGTRLTVT.

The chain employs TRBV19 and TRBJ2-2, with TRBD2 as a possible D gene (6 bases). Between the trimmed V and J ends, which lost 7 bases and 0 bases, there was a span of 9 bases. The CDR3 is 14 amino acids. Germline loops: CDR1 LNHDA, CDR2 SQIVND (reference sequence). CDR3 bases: TGTGCCAGTAAGGCGGGAACGAACACCGGGGAGCTGTTTTTT. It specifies CASKAGTNTGELFF.

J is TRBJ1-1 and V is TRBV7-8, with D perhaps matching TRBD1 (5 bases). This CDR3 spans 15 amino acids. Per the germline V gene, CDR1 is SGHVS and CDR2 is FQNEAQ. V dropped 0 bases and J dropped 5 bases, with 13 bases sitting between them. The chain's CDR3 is CASSLAYRGGTEAFF. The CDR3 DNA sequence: TGTGCCAGCAGCTTAGCTTACCGGGGGGGGACTGAAGCTTTCTTT.

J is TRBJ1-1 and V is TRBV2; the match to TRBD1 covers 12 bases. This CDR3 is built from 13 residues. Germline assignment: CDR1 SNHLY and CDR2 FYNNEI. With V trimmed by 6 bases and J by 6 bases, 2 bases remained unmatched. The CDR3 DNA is TGTGCCAGCAGGGGACAGGGGGCCTCTGAAGCTTTCTTT. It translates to CASRGQGASEAFF.

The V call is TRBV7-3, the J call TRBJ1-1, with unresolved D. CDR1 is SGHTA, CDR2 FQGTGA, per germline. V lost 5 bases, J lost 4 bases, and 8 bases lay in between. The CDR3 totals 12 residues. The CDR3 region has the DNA TGTGCCAGCAGCCTCCCGGGCACTGAAGCTTTCTTT. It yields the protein CASSLPGTEAFF.

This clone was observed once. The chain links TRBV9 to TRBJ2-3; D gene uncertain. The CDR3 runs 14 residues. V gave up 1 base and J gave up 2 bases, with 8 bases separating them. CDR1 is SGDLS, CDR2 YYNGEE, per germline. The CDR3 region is CASSVQSTTDTQYF. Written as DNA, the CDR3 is TGTGCCAGCAGCGTACAAAGCACCACAGATACGCAGTATTTT. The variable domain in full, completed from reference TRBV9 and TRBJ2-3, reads DSGVTQTPKHLITATGQRVTLRCSPRSGDLSVYWYQQSLDQGLQFLIQYYNGEERAKGNILERFSAQQFPDLHSELNLSSLELGDSALYFCASSVQSTTDTQYFGPGTRLTVL.